Each of the 18 T cell receptor beta chains below was sequenced from the same sample in a study of blood T cell repertoires in COVID-19. Sequencing used immunoSEQ multiplex PCR; TCRdb keeps in-frame clones, though not all of them. The top ten hold about 4.9% of the sample, which has a few hundred thousand clones, 83% seen once. Specimen: peripheral blood. The receptors were gathered from a man in his 60s who had recovered from COVID-19.

The chain employs TRBV2 and TRBJ1-6; D is perhaps TRBD1 (6 bases). Deletions cut 5 bases from V and 9 bases from J, with 14 bases between. Per the germline V gene, CDR1 is SNHLY and CDR2 is FYNNEI. The CDR3 has 14 residues. The CDR3 is CASSPTGSTSPLHF. Here the CDR3 DNA reads TGTGCCAGCAGTCCGACAGGTTCCACTTCACCCCTCCACTTT.

The chain couples TRBV10-3 to TRBJ1-5, with D possibly being TRBD1 (6 bases). This CDR3 region has 13 residues. Germline loops: CDR1 ENHRY, CDR2 SYGVKD. Trimming cost V 11 bases and J 0 bases, with 11 bases left between them. CDR3 DNA sequence: TGTGCCTCACAGGGAAATAGCAATCAGCCCCAGCATTTT. Its protein is CASQGNSNQPQHF.

The rearrangement joins TRBV7-6 to TRBJ2-7; D remains ambiguous. There are 15 residues in the CDR3. Germline-derived CDR1 and CDR2 are SGHVS and FNYEAQ. V was trimmed by 2 bases and J by 7 bases, leaving 18 bases between them. This CDR3 is CASSLSPRSIGEQYF. In DNA, the CDR3 is TGTGCCAGCAGCTTATCACCGAGGTCGATTGGGGAGCAGTACTTC.

V and J are TRBV20-1 and TRBJ2-7, with 8 bases aligning to TRBD2. The V and J ends lost 4 bases and 13 bases, in that order; junction bases with no gene match: 9. CDR3 length equals 11 residues. Germline loops: CDR1 DFQATT, CDR2 SNEGSKA (reference sequence). CDR3 nucleotides: TGCAGTGCTACGGCGGGAGGCCCTCAATACTTC. Its protein product is CSATAGGPQYF.

The CDR3, as DNA: TGTGCCAGCAGCCGTGACAGGGATGAGACCCAGTACTTC. Protein: CASSRDRDETQYF. The chain couples TRBV11-3 to TRBJ2-5, with 7 positions matching TRBD1. J gave up 5 bases and V 5 bases, and 5 bases lay outside the gene matches. The V gene's germline CDR1 is SGHNT and CDR2 YENEEA. The CDR3 contains 13 residues. The variable domain in full, with the rest retrieved from reference TRBV11-3 and TRBJ2-5, is EAGVVQSPRYKIIEKKQPVAFWCNPISGHNTLYWYLQNLGQGPELLIRYENEEAVDDSQLPKDRFSAERLKGVDSTLKIQPAELGDSAVYLCASSRDRDETQYFGPGTRLLVL.

The V call is TRBV2, the J call TRBJ2-4, with 7 bases identical to TRBD1. The CDR3 contains 14 residues. The V gene's germline CDR1 is SNHLY and CDR2 FYNNEI. The ends lost 2 bases at V and 9 bases at J; junction bases unmatched: 7. This CDR3 reads CASSESRTGAIQYF. The CDR3 nucleotides are TGTGCCAGCAGTGAAAGCCGAACAGGGGCCATTCAGTACTTC.

This rearrangement joins TRBV5-1 to TRBJ1-2, with 9 bases lining up with TRBD1. The CDR3 has 15 residues. Germline V gene lookup returns CDR1 SGHRS and CDR2 YFSETQ. J lost 1 base, V lost 0 bases, and 1 base had no gene match. The CDR3 protein is CASSLATGGNYGYTF. The CDR3 bases are TGCGCCAGCAGCTTGGCGACAGGGGGTAACTATGGCTACACCTTC.

The genes are TRBV6-6 and TRBJ2-5, with a weak D call TRBD2 (6 bases). The CDR3 covers 14 residues. CDR1 MNHNY and CDR2 SVGAGI come from the germline V gene (reference sequence). V was pared by 4 bases and J by 4 bases, with 13 bases between. The CDR3 protein is CASSLTGTLETQYF. DNA of the CDR3: TGTGCCAGCAGTTTAACCGGGACTCTAGAGACCCAGTACTTC.

The CDR3 loop is CASSEAMPSGSLHEQYF. The CDR3 nucleotides read TGCGCCAGCAGTGAGGCAATGCCTAGCGGGAGTCTCCACGAGCAGTACTTC. The V and J genes are TRBV10-1 and TRBJ2-7; TRBD2 matches at 10 bases. CDR3 length: 17 amino acids. Germline lookup yields CDR1 WNHNN and CDR2 SYGVQD (reference sequence). The V gene end was trimmed by 2 bases and the J gene end by 5 bases; junction bases not matched to a gene: 12.

The CDR3 DNA follows: TGTGCCAGTACCCCGGGACAGTATAATTCACCCCTCCACTTT. Residues: CASTPGQYNSPLHF. The chain is built from TRBV19 and TRBJ1-6, with 7 bases fitting TRBD1. Per germline, CDR1 LNHDA and CDR2 SQIVND (reference sequence). The CDR3 sequence is 14 residues long. The ends lost 7 bases at V and 4 bases at J; junction bases unmatched: 4.

The V gene is TRBV12-3 or TRBV12-4, the J gene TRBJ1-5; 7 bases agree with TRBD1. The CDR3 length is 13 residues. V was clipped by 7 bases and J by 5 bases; unmatched bases: 5. CDR3 sequence: CASTTGPDQPQHF. The CDR3 nucleotides are TGTGCCAGCACGACAGGGCCCGATCAGCCCCAGCATTTT.

The chain uses TRBV11-2 and TRBJ2-7, with 11 bases matching TRBD1. Trimming removed 5 bases from V and 6 bases from J; junction bases left unmatched: 3. CDR1 and CDR2 (germline): SGHAT, FQNNGV. The CDR3 totals 13 residues. The DNA for the CDR3 is TGTGCCAGCAGCCCTGGGACAGGGGGCGAGCAGTACTTC. Its translation: CASSPGTGGEQYF.

This chain joins TRBV2 and TRBJ2-2, with TRBD2 matching 10 bases. V shed 6 bases, J shed 1 base, and the junction held 17 bases outside the gene matches. The CDR3 runs 20 residues. Germline CDR1 and CDR2: SNHLY and FYNNEI. Here the CDR3 DNA reads TGTGCCAGCAGGAGGGAGACTAGCCGGGCTAGCGGGAGGAACACCGGGGAGCTGTTTTTT. Amino acid sequence: CASRRETSRASGRNTGELFF. The whole variable domain, remainder taken from reference TRBV2 and TRBJ2-2, is EPEVTQTPSHQVTQMGQEVILRCVPISNHLYFYWYRQILGQKVEFLVSFYNNEISEKSEIFDDQFSVERPDGSNFTLKIRSTKLEDSAMYFCASRRETSRASGRNTGELFFGEGSRLTVL.

V usage is TRBV19 and J usage is TRBJ1-6; 7 nucleotides agree with TRBD1. Per germline, CDR1 LNHDA and CDR2 SQIVND (reference sequence). V lost 8 bases and J lost 6; bases outside the gene matches: 4. The CDR3 spans 13 residues. The CDR3 reads CASGRDSNSPLHF. As DNA, the CDR3 is TGTGCCAGTGGCCGGGACAGTAATTCACCCCTCCACTTT.

This chain connects TRBV9 to TRBJ2-5, with D possibly being TRBD2 (7 bases). The CDR3 length is 17 residues. V lost 4 bases and J 0 bases, leaving 19 bases between the germline ends. Germline V gives CDR1 SGDLS, CDR2 YYNGEE. The CDR3 loop reads CASSPTAEGGYQETQYF. DNA of the CDR3: TGTGCCAGCAGCCCCACCGCCGAGGGGGGGTACCAAGAGACCCAGTACTTC.

This chain joins TRBV12-3 or TRBV12-4 and TRBJ1-6; D unclear. The germline V and J ends were trimmed by 3 bases and 10 bases, with 10 bases remaining between them. This CDR3 has 13 residues. The CDR3 nucleotides are TGTGCCAGCAGTTTTGTCGAGGGATCACCCCTCCACTTT. Its translation is CASSFVEGSPLHF.

This clone was seen only once. This sequence joins TRBV3-1 (or the pseudogene TRBV3-2) and TRBJ1-1; a possible D gene is TRBD1 (5 bases). Germline loops: CDR1 LGHDT, CDR2 YNNKEL (reference sequence). Between the trimmed V and J ends, which lost 3 bases and 1 base, there was a span of 9 bases. There are 14 residues in the CDR3. The CDR3 nucleotides read TGTGCCAGCAGCCAGCTAACAGGGAACACTGAAGCTTTCTTT. This sequence encodes CASSQLTGNTEAFF.

This clone has at least ten counts. The sample contains more than one DNA sequence encoding this CDR3. This chain links TRBV7-3 with TRBJ2-3, with 10 bases matching TRBD2. There are 16 residues in the CDR3. Germline CDR1 is SGHTA and CDR2 is FQGTGA. V dropped 1 base and J dropped 1; count of bases not matched to a gene: 2. The CDR3: CASSLSLAGGTDTQYF. Here the CDR3 DNA reads TGTGCCAGCAGCTTAAGCCTAGCGGGGGGCACAGATACGCAGTATTTT.